Included here is one T cell receptor (beta chain) sequence, with context. This record comes from a study of blood T cells in healthy people across ages. Then a second PCR, running roughly 6 to 12 cycles, was carried out with a sample-barcoded 5' primer and a J-beta primer mix. Every cDNA was tagged by a template-switch adaptor with 12 random nucleotides. TCRdb reprocessed the 5' RACE reads with MiXCR, giving one entry per CDR3 protein. The sample records 1.5 million to 2 million distinct CDR3 sequences, around 50% being singletons. The V gene end was trimmed by 3 bases and the J gene end by 0 bases; junction bases not matched to a gene: 7. Germline V gives CDR1 SGHRS, CDR2 YFSETQ. The CDR3 runs to 17 residues.

The source is a middle-aged woman in good health. The chain is built from TRBV5-1 and TRBJ2-5; 11 nucleotides line up with TRBD2. The specimen sequenced was blood. The CDR3 bases are TGCGCCAGCAGCTCAGCTAGCGGGGGGAAGTACCAAGAGACCCAGTACTTC. It yields the protein CASSSASGGKYQETQYF.